Shown below are 3 T cell receptor beta chains from a single sample sequenced in a study of T cells in Graves' hyperthyroidism and ophthalmopathy (dated by TCRdb to the late 2010s). The protocol used for the library was multiplex PCR. The listed sequencing device is Illumina HiSeq 2000. TCR beta CDR3 regions were amplified from RNA transcripts. A first-round RT-PCR of the TCR CDR3 used the HTBI primer set with the Qiagen OneStep RT-PCR kit. TCRdb redid the processing of the public reads, applying fastp at Q25 and MiXCR, and retained in-frame beta chains. Identical CDR3 protein sequences are pooled into one entry, listed with their most common genes and DNA. This sample is represented by roughly 240,000 distinct CDR3 sequences; 24% of them were singletons. Together, the top ten hold roughly a third of the sample. Sequencing was carried out using blood. The receptor set was obtained from a woman in her thirties or forties with Graves' ophthalmopathy.

This rearrangement joins TRBV6-1 to TRBJ1-2; D is unresolved. This CDR3 is 14 amino acids long. Per germline, CDR1 MNHNS and CDR2 SASEGT. The V gene lost 6 bases and the J gene lost 8 bases, with 19 bases spanning the gap. For the CDR3, the DNA is TGTGCCAGCAGGGGCTCCGGACGGCCTTTAGGCTACACCTTC. Translation: CASRGSGRPLGYTF.

This clonotype was seen ten or more times. V gene TRBV9 combines with J gene TRBJ2-3, with unresolved D. Deletions cut 1 base from V and 0 bases from J, with 9 bases between. This CDR3 contains 15 residues. CDR1 and CDR2 (germline): SGDLS, YYNGEE. The CDR3, as DNA: TGTGCCAGCAGCGTATCCCCCGACAGCACAGATACGCAGTATTTT. This gives the protein CASSVSPDSTDTQYF. Filled out from reference TRBV9 and TRBJ2-3, the complete variable domain reads DSGVTQTPKHLITATGQRVTLRCSPRSGDLSVYWYQQSLDQGLQFLIQYYNGEERAKGNILERFSAQQFPDLHSELNLSSLELGDSALYFCASSVSPDSTDTQYFGPGTRLTVL.

The chain couples TRBV11-2 to TRBJ2-2; TRBD1 matches at 10 bases. This CDR3 contains 18 residues. Trimming took 4 bases from V and 4 from J; bases not matched to a gene: 12. Germline assignment: CDR1 SGHAT and CDR2 FQNNGV. The CDR3 here is CASSSQTGGSGGTGELFF. The CDR3 coding sequence is TGTGCCAGCAGCTCCCAGACAGGGGGCTCGGGAGGCACCGGGGAGCTGTTTTTT.